The 18 T cell receptor beta chains presented below share a single source sample, sequenced in a study of T cells in Graves' hyperthyroidism and ophthalmopathy. Authors of the study amplified TCR beta CDR3 regions from RNA transcripts. The TCR CDR3 was amplified in a first-round RT-PCR using the HTBI primer set. Each CDR3 protein gets one entry after TCRdb re-called the multiplex PCR reads with MiXCR. This sample yields about 400,000 distinct CDR3 sequences, of which more than 12% are seen a single time; 30% to 35% belongs to the top ten. Sequencing was carried out using blood. These receptors were taken from a woman aged 25 to 39 with Graves' hyperthyroidism.

The gene calls are TRBV2 and TRBJ1-1, with TRBD1 identical over 8 bases. Germline V lookup: CDR1 SNHLY, CDR2 FYNNEI. This CDR3 is 15 amino acids long. V shed 7 bases, J shed 1 base, and the junction held 8 bases outside the gene matches. In nucleotides, the CDR3 is TGTGCCAGCACCTACCGGGGACAGGAGAACACTGAAGCTTTCTTT. Protein sequence: CASTYRGQENTEAFF.

At least ten counts were recorded for this clonotype. The chain carries TRBV18 and TRBJ2-7, with TRBD2 matching 12 bases. The V gene's germline CDR1 is KGHSH and CDR2 LQKENI. The CDR3 sequence is 17 residues long. With 3 bases clipped from V and 4 bases from J, the junction kept 10 bases outside the gene matches. The chain's CDR3 is CASSPPTSGRSRYEQYF. As DNA, the CDR3 is TGTGCCAGCTCACCCCCGACTAGCGGGAGATCAAGGTACGAGCAGTACTTC. The full variable domain, with the rest looked up from reference TRBV18 and TRBJ2-7, is NAGVMQNPRHLVRRRGQEARLRCSPMKGHSHVYWYRQLPEEGLKFMVYLQKENIIDESGMPKERFSAEFPKEGPSILRIQQVVRGDSAAYFCASSPPTSGRSRYEQYFGPGTRLTVT.

The CDR3 protein is CASSVGTLGQETQYF. The CDR3 DNA reads as TGTGCCAGCAGCGTAGGGACTTTGGGACAAGAGACCCAGTACTTC. The chain joins TRBV9 to TRBJ2-5; possible D gene TRBD2, 5 bases. The V end lost 0 bases, the J end lost 2 bases, and 11 bases lay between the germline ends. The length of the CDR3 is 15 residues. Germline V gene data show CDR1 as SGDLS and CDR2 as YYNGEE.

This clonotype was counted a few times. The J gene is TRBJ2-1, the V gene TRBV19; 7 nucleotides align to TRBD1. The V gene end was trimmed by 9 bases and the J gene end by 4 bases; junction bases not matched to a gene: 9. Germline assignment: CDR1 LNHDA and CDR2 SQIVND (reference sequence). The CDR3 contains 14 residues. CDR3 amino acids: CASERTGEYNEQFF. For the CDR3, the DNA is TGTGCCAGCGAGAGGACAGGCGAATACAATGAGCAGTTCTTC.

The sample holds a few counts of this clonotype. CDR3 coding DNA: TGTGCCAGCGGACTAACAGTGGAACTAGAAGAGTATTTT. Its translation: CASGLTVELEEYF. V is TRBV13 and J is TRBJ2-3, with D perhaps TRBD2 (6 bases). This CDR3 has 13 amino acids. Trimming cost V 8 bases and J 13 bases, with 22 bases left between them. CDR1 and CDR2 (germline): PRHDT, FYEKMQ (reference sequence). The full variable domain, with the rest looked up from reference TRBV13 and TRBJ2-3, is AAGVIQSPRHLIKEKRETATLKCYPIPRHDTVYWYQQGPGQDPQFLISFYEKMQSDKGSIPDRFSAQQFSDYHSELNMSSLELGDSALYFCASGLTVELEEYFGPGTRLTVL.

This clonotype was recorded many times. V gene TRBV6-1 combines with J gene TRBJ2-1; 9 bases match TRBD2. V shed 2 bases and J 7 bases; nucleotides not matched to a gene: 9. Germline V CDR1 and CDR2: MNHNS, SASEGT. This CDR3 has 16 amino acids. DNA for the CDR3: TGTGCCAGCAGTGAATTACGGACTAGCGTAGGAAATGAGCAGTTCTTC. Protein product: CASSELRTSVGNEQFF.

V gene TRBV29-1 combines with J gene TRBJ2-7; tentative D call: TRBD2 (6 bases). Per germline, CDR1 SQVTM and CDR2 ANQGSEA. The CDR3 is made up of 13 amino acids. The germline V and J ends were trimmed by 4 bases and 4 bases, with 14 bases remaining between them. CDR3 coding DNA: TGCAGCGTTGTACGGGTGGGGGGTTACGAGCAGTACTTC. Amino acid sequence: CSVVRVGGYEQYF.

The J gene is TRBJ1-2, the V gene TRBV18, with D perhaps TRBD1 (5 bases). V lost 0 bases, J lost 8 bases, and 10 bases lay in between. In germline, CDR1 is KGHSH, CDR2 LQKENI. This CDR3 is built from 13 residues. DNA for the CDR3: TGTGCCAGCTCACCACCAATCAGGGAAGGCTACACCTTC. It specifies CASSPPIREGYTF.

In its sample, this clonotype was seen a few times. The chain employs TRBV24-1 and TRBJ2-7; D perhaps matches TRBD1 (6 bases). In germline, CDR1 is KGHDR, CDR2 SFDVKD. CDR3 length: 13 residues. Trimming removed 1 base from V and 7 bases from J, with 10 bases in between. The DNA for the CDR3 is TGTGCCACCAGTGATTTAACAGGGCAAGAGCAGTACTTC. This sequence encodes CATSDLTGQEQYF.

This rearrangement joins TRBV9 to TRBJ2-6; TRBD1 aligns across 8 bases. With 0 bases clipped from V and 2 bases from J, the junction kept 7 bases outside the gene matches. From germline, CDR1 is SGDLS and CDR2 YYNGEE. This CDR3 is built from 18 residues. The CDR3 reads CASSVVLRGRTGANVLTF. The CDR3 bases are TGTGCCAGCAGCGTAGTACTCAGGGGGCGAACTGGGGCCAACGTCCTGACTTTC. Full variable domain (outside the CDR3, taken from reference TRBV9 and TRBJ2-6): DSGVTQTPKHLITATGQRVTLRCSPRSGDLSVYWYQQSLDQGLQFLIQYYNGEERAKGNILERFSAQQFPDLHSELNLSSLELGDSALYFCASSVVLRGRTGANVLTFGAGSRLTVL.

This clonotype was observed a few times. CDR3 DNA sequence: TGTGCCAGCAGCTTTCGGGGTGCGGAGACCCAGTACTTC. Protein product: CASSFRGAETQYF. V is TRBV5-4 and J is TRBJ2-5; maybe TRBD2 (5 bases). V was pared by 2 bases and J by 5 bases, with 10 bases between. This CDR3 is 13 amino acids long. Germline CDR1 is SGHNT and CDR2 is YYREEE (reference sequence).

This clonotype was observed many times. The rearrangement links TRBV28 to TRBJ2-2, with D possibly being TRBD2 (6 bases). The CDR3 extends over 16 amino acids. Deletions cut 5 bases from V and 5 bases from J, with 18 bases between. Germline loops: CDR1 MDHEN, CDR2 SYDVKM. The CDR3 reads CASSLPGGAETGELFF. The DNA of the CDR3 is TGTGCCAGCAGTCTACCCGGGGGAGCGGAAACCGGGGAGCTGTTTTTT.

The chain is built from TRBV27 and TRBJ2-5, with D hard to call. The germline V gene encodes CDR1 MNHEY and CDR2 SMNVEV (reference sequence). The CDR3 length is 12 residues. The V gene lost 4 bases and the J gene lost 5 bases, with 8 bases spanning the gap. The CDR3 reads CASSYGWETQYF. The CDR3 DNA follows: TGTGCCAGCAGTTACGGTTGGGAGACCCAGTACTTC.

The chain uses TRBV2 and TRBJ2-7; 8 bases agree with TRBD1. The CDR3 loop spans 13 amino acids. In germline, CDR1 is SNHLY, CDR2 FYNNEI. V was clipped by 6 bases and J by 9 bases; unmatched bases: 10. The chain's CDR3 is CASRAGQGLGQYF. The CDR3 region has the DNA TGTGCCAGCAGGGCAGGACAGGGCCTAGGGCAGTACTTC. The full variable domain, in which reference TRBV2 and TRBJ2-7 provide the parts outside the CDR3, is EPEVTQTPSHQVTQMGQEVILRCVPISNHLYFYWYRQILGQKVEFLVSFYNNEISEKSEIFDDQFSVERPDGSNFTLKIRSTKLEDSAMYFCASRAGQGLGQYFGPGTRLTVT.

This clonotype was observed many times. CDR3: CATSDPRARESNEQYF. In DNA form, the CDR3 reads TGTGCCACCAGTGATCCTAGGGCGCGGGAGTCCAACGAGCAGTACTTC. The J gene is TRBJ2-7, the V gene TRBV24-1; 7 bases align to TRBD2. The J segment lost 5 bases and the V segment lost 3 bases, leaving 12 bases of the junction unmatched. The CDR3 spans 16 residues. CDR1 and CDR2 from the germline V gene are KGHDR and SFDVKD.

In the case of this clonotype: A much larger clone differs by one base, so this may be a read error. Since the CDR3 does not end with the conserved phenylalanine or tryptophan, this likely comes from a read error. V is TRBV27 and J is TRBJ1-1; 9 nucleotides align to TRBD1. V lost 4 bases and J lost 0; bases outside the gene matches: 6. CDR1 and CDR2 from the germline V gene are MNHEY and SMNVEV (reference sequence). CDR3 length: 16 residues. CDR3 region: CASSSPQGAMNTEAFL. As DNA, the CDR3 is TGTGCCAGCAGTTCCCCACAGGGGGCCATGAACACTGAAGCTTTCCTT.

There are many counts of this clonotype. The chain combines TRBV3-1 with TRBJ2-1; TRBD2 is a possible D gene (6 bases). There are 16 residues in the CDR3. The V gene's germline CDR1 is LGHDT and CDR2 YNNKEL (reference sequence). The V and J ends lost 3 bases and 4 bases respectively, with 16 bases between them. Written as DNA, the CDR3 is TGTGCCAGCAGCCAGAACTGGGGGGAGCCATACAATGAGCAGTTCTTC. Amino acids: CASSQNWGEPYNEQFF.

This clonotype was seen more than once but under ten times. The V and J genes are TRBV6-1 and TRBJ2-7; no clear D gene. Looked up from germline, CDR1 is MNHNS and CDR2 is SASEGT. The CDR3 loop spans 10 amino acids. V lost 11 bases to trimming and J lost 3 bases, with 8 bases between them. The CDR3 protein is CAGLHYEQYF. The DNA of the CDR3 is TGTGCCGGCCTCCACTACGAGCAGTACTTC.